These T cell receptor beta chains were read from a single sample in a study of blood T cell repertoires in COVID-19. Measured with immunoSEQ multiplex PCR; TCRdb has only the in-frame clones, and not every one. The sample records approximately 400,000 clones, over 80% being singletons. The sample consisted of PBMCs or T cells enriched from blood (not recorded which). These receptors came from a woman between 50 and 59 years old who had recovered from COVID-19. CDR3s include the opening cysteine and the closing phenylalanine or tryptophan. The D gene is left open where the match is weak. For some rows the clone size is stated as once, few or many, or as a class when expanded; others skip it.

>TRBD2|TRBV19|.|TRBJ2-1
TGTGCCAGTAGCCTTGATGGGGGAGGGCTGTACAATGAGCAGTTCTTC
CASSLDGGGLYNEQFF
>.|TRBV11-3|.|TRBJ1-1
TGTGCCAGCAGCTCAGGTCTGAACACTGAAGCTTTCTTT
CASSSGLNTEAFF
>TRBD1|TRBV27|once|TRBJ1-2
TGTGCCAGCAGTTTGACAGGGAGAGGCTACACCTTC
CASSLTGRGYTF
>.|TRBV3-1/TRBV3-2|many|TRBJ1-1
TGTGCCAGCAGCCTTATAACAGGGAGCACTGAAGCTTTCTTT
CASSLITGSTEAFF
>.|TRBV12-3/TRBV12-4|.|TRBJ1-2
TGTGCCGGGGCAGGCTACTATGGCTACACCTTC
CAGAGYYGYTF
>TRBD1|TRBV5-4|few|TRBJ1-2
TGTGCCAGCAGCTTACAGGGGGCGTATGGCTACACCTTC
CASSLQGAYGYTF
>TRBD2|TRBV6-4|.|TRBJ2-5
TGTGCCAGCAGTCCTACTAGCGGGGGCCTCGCCGAGACCCAGTACTTC
CASSPTSGGLAETQYF
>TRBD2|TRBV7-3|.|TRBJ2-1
TGTGCCAGCAGCTCACCCACGGGACTAGCGGGAGGCAGTACGGATGAGCAGTTCTTC
CASSSPTGLAGGSTDEQFF
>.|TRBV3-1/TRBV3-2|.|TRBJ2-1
TGTGCCAGCAGCCAAGAAGGTGGTGTTTGGGCGGAGCAGTTCTTC
CASSQEGGVWAEQFF
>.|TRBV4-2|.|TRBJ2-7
TGTGCCAGCAGCCTCGACAGGAACTCCTACGAGCAGTACTTC
CASSLDRNSYEQYF
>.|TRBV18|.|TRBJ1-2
TGTGCCAGCTCACCCGACAGGACCTATGGCTACACCTTC
CASSPDRTYGYTF
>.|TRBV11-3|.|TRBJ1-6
TGTGCCAGCAGCTTAGATCTATTGTCACCCCTCCACTTT
CASSLDLLSPLHF
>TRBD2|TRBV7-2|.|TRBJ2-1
TGTGCCAGCAGCTTATTGGGCGGCGGGAGTTCCTACAATGAGCAGTTCTTC
CASSLLGGGSSYNEQFF
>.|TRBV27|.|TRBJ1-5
TGTGCCAGCAGTGCACGGGCATGGGGGGGGCAACAGCCCCAGCATTTT
CASSARAWGGQQPQHF
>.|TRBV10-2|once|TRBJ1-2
TGCGCCAGCAGTGAGTCTCAGGGGAGCTATGGCTACACCTTC
CASSESQGSYGYTF
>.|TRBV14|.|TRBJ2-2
TGTGCCAGCAGCCAAGACCGATTTCGTAGCGCCACCGGGGAGCTGTTTTTT
CASSQDRFRSATGELFF
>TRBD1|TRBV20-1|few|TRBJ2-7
TGCAGTGCACGGACAGGGGACGAGCAGTACTTC
CSARTGDEQYF
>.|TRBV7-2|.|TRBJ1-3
TGTGCCAGCAGCCCACAGCTGGGGCGGAGCTCTGGAAACACCATATATTTT
CASSPQLGRSSGNTIYF
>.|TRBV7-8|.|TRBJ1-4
TGTGCCAGCAGCCTCCGGGGTGACGAAAAACTGTTTTTT
CASSLRGDEKLFF
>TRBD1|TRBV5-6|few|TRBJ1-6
TGTGCCAGCAGCCACGGGACAGGGGATTCACCCCTCCACTTT
CASSHGTGDSPLHF
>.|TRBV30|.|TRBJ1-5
TGTGCCTGGAGTAAACAACGGGACACCGCAACTCATAGCAATCAGCCCCAGCATTTT
CAWSKQRDTATHSNQPQHF
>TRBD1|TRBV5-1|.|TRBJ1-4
TGCGCCAGCAGCGGGACAGGGTTAAATGAAAAACTGTTTTTT
CASSGTGLNEKLFF
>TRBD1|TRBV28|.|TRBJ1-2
TGTGCCAGCAGTTTAGGGACAGGTCCTTATGGCTACACCTTC
CASSLGTGPYGYTF
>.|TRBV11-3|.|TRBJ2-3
TGTGCCAGCAGCCGGACAGTCCTTAATGAGCAGTATTTT
CASSRTVLNEQYF
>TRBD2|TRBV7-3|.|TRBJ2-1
TGTGCCAGCAGCTTCCTAGCGGGGGGAAATGAGCAGTTCTTC
CASSFLAGGNEQFF
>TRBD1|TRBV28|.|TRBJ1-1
TGTGCCAGCAGTTTTCAGGGGGCATCGGACACTGAAGCTTTCTTT
CASSFQGASDTEAFF
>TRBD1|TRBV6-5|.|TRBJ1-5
TGTGCCAGCAGTTACTCAGACAGGGGCCAACAGCCCCAGCATTTT
CASSYSDRGQQPQHF
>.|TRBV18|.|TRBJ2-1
TGTGCCAGCTCACCCCCTTCGACTAGTCACAATGAGCAGTTCTTC
CASSPPSTSHNEQFF
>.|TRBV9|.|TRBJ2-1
TGTGCCAGCAGTCTAGCGCTCACCAATGAGCAGTTCTTC
CASSLALTNEQFF